This T cell receptor (beta chain) was recorded in a study of regulatory T cells in long-lasting Graves disease. Study observations and caveats: Blood alone, not thyroid tissue, was studied. Lower TCR diversity was seen in persistent Graves' patients than in newly diagnosed ones.

Time point defined: newly diagnosed GD, antithyroid drugs for less than 3 months. RNA from PBMCs was the source of the TCR library. Through Arm-PCR of CDR3 regions and iRepertoire HTBI primers, TCR beta libraries were built. TCRdb passed the multiplex PCR reads through MiXCR, listing each CDR3 protein once. The sample records some 600,000 distinct CDR3 sequences, about 16% being singletons. Points on this clonotype: Its cognate antigen is unknown. At one end the junction does not follow the germline gene, possibly because of a read error.

This sample was also put to use in a study of T cells in Graves' hyperthyroidism and ophthalmopathy. Per that study: A model using 13 V-J features told ophthalmopathy apart from stable hyperthyroidism.

Sequenced here: peripheral blood mononuclear cells (PBMCs), sampled at new diagnosis, from a patient treated with antithyroid drugs. This receptor was obtained from a young man with Graves disease.

CDR3 protein: CASSPDGTGSSYEQYF. The CDR3 region has the DNA TGTGCCAGCAGCCCGGACGGGACAGGGTCATCCTACGAGCAGTACTTT. The chain uses TRBV5-1 and TRBJ2-7, with 9 bases matching TRBD1. CDR1 is SGHRS and CDR2 is YFSETQ in the germline V gene. The CDR3 has 16 amino acids.